A selection of T cell receptor beta chains follows, all from one sample in a study of response to subunit inactivated influenza vaccine. TCRdb fed the RT-PCR reads into MiXCR, producing one record per CDR3 protein. Of about 540,000 distinct CDR3 sequences in the sample, 12% to 15% were seen once. The sequenced sample was PBMCs from blood, obtained about 11 days after vaccination. The source of these receptors is a man aged 45-65 years who received an inactivated influenza vaccine. Both conserved end residues are part of each CDR3. Fields, in order: clone size, D gene, CDR3 length, V gene, J gene, CDR3 protein, CDR3 DNA. A D gene is named only where the DNA matches it firmly. For some rows the clone size is stated as once, few or many, or as a class when expanded; others skip it.

few	TRBD2	15	TRBV3-1	TRBJ2-1	CASSQMLAGENEQFF	TGTGCCAGCAGCCAAATGTTAGCGGGGGAAAATGAGCAGTTCTTC
-	TRBD2	15	TRBV24-1	TRBJ2-3	CATSATSGGADTQYF	TGTGCCACCAGTGCTACTAGCGGGGGCGCAGATACGCAGTATTTT
-	-	13	TRBV12-3/TRBV12-4	TRBJ2-7	CASTFTAAHYLDF	TGTGCCAGCACATTCACAGCTGCCCACTACCTGGACTTC
-	-	13	TRBV20-1	TRBJ1-1	CSARATFGTEAFF	TGCAGTGCTAGGGCGACCTTCGGCACTGAAGCTTTCTTT
-	-	11	TRBV4-1	TRBJ1-6	CASSQGTPLHF	TGCGCCAGCAGCCAGGGGACACCCCTCCACTTT
few	-	14	TRBV6-2/TRBV6-3	TRBJ2-7	CASSYVGRGYEQYF	TGTGCCAGCAGTTACGTTGGCAGGGGCTACGAGCAGTACTTC
-	-	13	TRBV6-1	TRBJ1-5	CASSERGWWAQHF	TGTGCCAGCAGTGAACGTGGGTGGTGGGCCCAGCATTTT
few	-	16	TRBV27	TRBJ1-2	CASSFRQEEVNYGYTF	TGTGCCAGCAGTTTCCGACAGGAGGAAGTGAACTATGGCTACACCTTC
-	-	13	TRBV4-2	TRBJ1-4	CASSQELNEKLFF	TGTGCCAGCAGCCAAGAACTCAACGAAAAACTGTTTTTT
few	-	15	TRBV5-1	TRBJ1-4	CASSLAPGTGEKLFF	TGCGCCAGCAGCCTGGCACCCGGGACGGGAGAAAAACTGTTTTTT
many	TRBD1	13	TRBV10-3	TRBJ1-5	CAIRGQGNQPQHF	TGTGCCATCAGGGGACAGGGGAATCAGCCCCAGCATTTT